This T cell receptor (beta chain) stems from a study of T cell repertoires in cytomegalovirus infection (dated by TCRdb to about 2019). About the investigation overall: Donor HLA type was relevant to the analysis, as public TCR beta signatures indicated carriage of CMV infection together with the matching HLA type.

This clonotype was observed at least ten times. The antigen it binds to is not known. No much larger clone exists at a distance of one base, and base qualities are not known. Overall results and qualifications from the work: Cumulative frequency of public TCR beta family members discriminated carriers of CMV infection plus the relevant HLA type in this cohort and an independent approximately 370-donor cohort. The ex vivo response was dominated by HLA-C-restricted CMV-specific TCR beta clonotypes, which also provided the single most frequent clonotype in two of eight donors.

The sample was run on an Illumina HiSeq 1500. Starting from the raw public reads, TCRdb applied fastp trimming at Q25, assembled clones with MiXCR and retained in-frame beta chains. Merged by CDR3 protein, the rows form single entries marked with the most common genes and DNA. In all, the sample holds 560,000 or so distinct CDR3 sequences, and 15% to 20% of those were seen once. More than 20% of the sample is held by the ten biggest clonotypes. The germline V gene (reference sequence) gives CDR1 as SEHNR and CDR2 as FQNEAQ. The CDR3 measures 15 amino acids from cysteine to phenylalanine. Just CDR3 DNA is preserved here, 45 bases in frame from base 1. Trimming at the junction amounts to 3 bases on V and 4 bases on J, and the germline ends lie 15 bases apart.

This receptor chain uses TRBV7-9 and TRBJ1-2, with TRBD1 tentatively as D gene (6 bases match). Sequenced input: CD8+ T cells from PBMCs. This TCR was recovered from a human donor in good health (CMV status not recorded). Some clones in this sample may be carry-over from other donors' samples. The sequence in DNA is TGTGCCAGCAGCTTGGGCCAGGGGATGGCCTATGGCTACACCTTC. Translated, it gives CASSLGQGMAYGYTF. Where the CDR3 stops, the reference TRBV7-9 and TRBJ1-2 genes take over; the full variable domain is DTGVSQNPRHKITKRGQNVTFRCDPISEHNRLYWYRQTLGQGPEFLTYFQNEAQLEKSRLLSDRFSAERPKGSFSTLEIQRTEQGDSAMYLCASSLGQGMAYGYTFGSGTRLTVV.